Below are 25 T cell receptor beta chains sequenced from a single sample in a study of blood T cell repertoires in COVID-19. Libraries were prepared by immunoSEQ multiplex PCR; TCRdb keeps only in-frame clonotypes and omits some of them. The table lists 490,000 or so clones, roughly 90% of them singletons, with about 2% in the top ten. The sequencing sample was made of PBMCs or T cells enriched from blood (not recorded which). The receptors here all came from a woman between 40 and 55 years old who had recovered from COVID-19.

This rearrangement joins TRBV5-6 to TRBJ1-2, with TRBD1 matching 7 bases. Losses at the gene ends were 0 bases for V and 7 bases for J; bases not matched to a gene: 6. The CDR3 is 14 residues long. CDR1 is SGHDT, CDR2 YYEEEE, per germline. The CDR3 sequence is CASSLVAGGSGYTF. In DNA, the CDR3 is TGTGCCAGCAGCTTGGTGGCAGGGGGAAGTGGCTACACCTTC. The variable domain in full, with the rest retrieved from reference TRBV5-6 and TRBJ1-2, is DAGVTQSPTHLIKTRGQQVTLRCSPKSGHDTVSWYQQALGQGPQFIFQYYEEEERQRGNFPDRFSGHQFPNYSSELNVNALLLGDSALYLCASSLVAGGSGYTFGSGTRLTVV.

The chain couples TRBV12-3 or TRBV12-4 to TRBJ2-1; 7 nucleotides agree with TRBD2. This CDR3 is built from 13 residues. J gave up 7 bases and V 7 bases, and 7 bases lay outside the gene matches. The CDR3 loop is CASKTSRVNEQFF. The CDR3 DNA follows: TGTGCCAGCAAGACTAGCAGGGTGAATGAGCAGTTCTTC.

J is TRBJ1-1 and V is TRBV18; 7 bases line up with TRBD1. This CDR3 spans 16 amino acids. V shed 6 bases and J 3 bases; nucleotides not matched to a gene: 13. Germline values: CDR1 KGHSH, CDR2 LQKENI. The CDR3 DNA reads TGTGCCAGCTCCCCGTCGACAGGGATGAGGTACACTGAAGCTTTCTTT. It is translated as CASSPSTGMRYTEAFF.

The rearrangement links TRBV19 to TRBJ1-2, with D possibly being TRBD1 (6 bases). The CDR3 runs to 14 residues. Germline CDR1 LNHDA, CDR2 SQIVND (reference sequence). Trimming pared 5 bases from V and 10 bases from J, leaving 20 bases between. CDR3 sequence (DNA): TGTGCCAGTAGTCCACAGGGTATAGAGACCGACTACACCTTC. It is translated as CASSPQGIETDYTF.

V gene TRBV5-4 combines with J gene TRBJ2-3; the match to TRBD2 covers 7 bases. CDR3 length: 14 amino acids. With 4 bases clipped from V and 1 base from J, the junction kept 3 bases outside the gene matches. The germline gives CDR1 SGHNT, CDR2 YYREEE (reference sequence). CDR3 sequence reads: CASSPGLGTDTQYF. The CDR3 bases are TGTGCCAGCAGCCCCGGACTAGGCACAGATACGCAGTATTTT. The full variable domain, in which reference TRBV5-4 and TRBJ2-3 provide the parts outside the CDR3, is ETGVTQSPTHLIKTRGQQVTLRCSSQSGHNTVSWYQQALGQGPQFIFQYYREEENGRGNFPPRFSGLQFPNYSSELNVNALELDDSALYLCASSPGLGTDTQYFGPGTRLTVL.

The genes are TRBV7-6 and TRBJ1-4; D is perhaps TRBD1 (5 bases). CDR1 is SGHVS, CDR2 FNYEAQ, per germline. The V end lost 4 bases, the J end lost 6 bases, and 18 bases lay between the germline ends. The CDR3 has 16 residues. The CDR3 sequence is CASSSFLAGEDEKLFF. In nucleotides, the CDR3 is TGTGCCAGCAGCTCCTTTCTCGCGGGGGAGGATGAAAAACTGTTTTTT.

The chain is built from TRBV6-2 or TRBV6-3 and TRBJ2-2; D remains unclear. Deletions cut 0 bases from V and 3 bases from J, with 14 bases between. CDR1 and CDR2 from the germline V gene are MNHEY and SVGEGT. The CDR3 has 17 residues. The CDR3 sequence: CASSYSLSGLDTGELFF. CDR3 bases: TGTGCCAGCAGTTACTCGTTAAGTGGGCTCGACACCGGGGAGCTGTTTTTT.

The chain recombines TRBV4-1 with TRBJ1-4; D not certain. The CDR3 extends over 14 amino acids. The V gene's germline CDR1 is MGHRA and CDR2 YSYEKL. V was pared by 0 bases and J by 8 bases, with 10 bases between. The CDR3 bases are TGCGCCAGCAGCCAAGATGGGAGGGCCGAAAAACTGTTTTTT. Its protein product is CASSQDGRAEKLFF.

For the CDR3, the DNA is TGTGCCAGCTCACCAATACATCAGGGTGAGCAGTTCTTC. It translates to CASSPIHQGEQFF. This chain joins TRBV18 and TRBJ2-1, with a tentative D call TRBD1 (5 bases). The CDR3 is 13 amino acids. With 2 bases removed from V and 9 bases from J, the gap between germline ends came to 11 bases. Germline V gene data show CDR1 as KGHSH and CDR2 as LQKENI. Combining the CDR3 with reference TRBV18 and TRBJ2-1 gives the whole variable domain NAGVMQNPRHLVRRRGQEARLRCSPMKGHSHVYWYRQLPEEGLKFMVYLQKENIIDESGMPKERFSAEFPKEGPSILRIQQVVRGDSAAYFCASSPIHQGEQFFGPGTRLTVL.

V and J are TRBV19 and TRBJ1-1; TRBD1 matches at 7 bases. V was pared by 8 bases and J by 0 bases, with 3 bases of the junction left unmatched. The CDR3 sequence is 13 residues long. Germline CDR1 LNHDA, CDR2 SQIVND (reference sequence). CDR3: CASSGGVNTEAFF. CDR3 bases: TGTGCCAGTTCAGGGGGTGTGAACACTGAAGCTTTCTTT.

The chain couples TRBV23-1 to TRBJ2-2; 11 nucleotides align to TRBD1. TRBV23-1 qualifies as an ORF whose function is uncertain. The junction had 8 bases not matched to a gene; V was cut back by 6 bases and J by 8 bases. The CDR3 is 15 residues long. CDR3 in DNA: TGCGCCAGCAGACCCTCGGGACAGGGGGTGGGGGAGCTGTTTTTT. Its translation is CASRPSGQGVGELFF.

V usage is TRBV7-9 and J usage is TRBJ2-7; D not resolved. V lost 2 bases, J lost 0 bases, and 8 bases lay in between. The CDR3 has 14 amino acids. Germline CDR1 is SEHNR and CDR2 is FQNEAQ (reference sequence). In DNA form, the CDR3 reads TGTGCCAGCAGCTTAAGTTCAGACTCCTACGAGCAGTACTTC. Protein product: CASSLSSDSYEQYF.

The chain couples TRBV5-1 to TRBJ1-2, with TRBD1 matching 9 bases. J lost 8 bases, V lost 4 bases, and 6 bases had no gene match. There are 13 residues in the CDR3. Germline CDR1 and CDR2: SGHRS and YFSETQ. The CDR3 nucleotides are TGCGCCAGCAGCGGGACAGGGCATGAAGGCTACACCTTC. Encoded protein: CASSGTGHEGYTF.

This clone turned up a few times. This chain joins TRBV4-3 and TRBJ1-2, with TRBD1 matching 7 bases. CDR1 LGHNA and CDR2 YSLEER come from the germline V gene. V lost 1 base, J lost 5 bases, and 13 bases stayed unmatched. The CDR3 runs 17 residues. The CDR3 sequence: CASSQGVQRQGSYGYTF. CDR3 sequence (DNA): TGCGCCAGCAGCCAAGGGGTTCAGAGACAGGGAAGTTATGGCTACACCTTC.

This chain uses TRBV6-5 with TRBJ1-5, with D unclear. Trimming stripped 7 bases from V and 4 bases from J, with 11 bases between. CDR3 length: 13 amino acids. Germline assignment: CDR1 MNHEY and CDR2 SVGAGI. The chain's CDR3 is CASTPAGNQPQHF. CDR3 coding DNA: TGTGCCAGCACTCCGGCGGGGAATCAGCCCCAGCATTTT.

The chain carries TRBV20-1 and TRBJ2-5; tentative D call: TRBD2 (5 bases). The CDR3 is 14 amino acids. CDR1 and CDR2 from the germline V gene are DFQATT and SNEGSKA (reference sequence). The V end lost 3 bases, the J end lost 7 bases, and 18 bases lay between the germline ends. The CDR3 sequence is CSASYRERKGTQYF. CDR3 bases: TGCAGTGCTAGTTACCGGGAAAGAAAGGGGACCCAGTACTTC.

This rearrangement joins TRBV6-5 to TRBJ1-3, with D hard to call. Per the germline V gene, CDR1 is MNHEY and CDR2 is SVGAGI. CDR3 length: 15 amino acids. Deletions cut 0 bases from V and 3 bases from J, with 9 bases between. The CDR3 loop is CASSYSEMNGNTIYF. The CDR3 DNA reads TGTGCCAGCAGTTACTCGGAGATGAATGGAAACACCATATATTTT.

The chain is built from TRBV18 and TRBJ2-2; the match to TRBD1 covers 8 bases. The CDR3 is made up of 15 amino acids. The germline V gene encodes CDR1 KGHSH and CDR2 LQKENI. The trim removed 2 bases at V and 5 bases at J, leaving 4 bases unmatched. The DNA for the CDR3 is TGTGCCAGCTCACCAGACAGGGGTTCAACCGGGGAGCTGTTTTTT. It codes for CASSPDRGSTGELFF. Filled out from reference TRBV18 and TRBJ2-2, the complete variable domain reads NAGVMQNPRHLVRRRGQEARLRCSPMKGHSHVYWYRQLPEEGLKFMVYLQKENIIDESGMPKERFSAEFPKEGPSILRIQQVVRGDSAAYFCASSPDRGSTGELFFGEGSRLTVL.

The rearrangement uses TRBV5-6 and TRBJ2-7, with 8 bases identical to TRBD1. The CDR3 runs to 15 residues. Germline-derived CDR1 and CDR2 are SGHDT and YYEEEE. Trimming removed 0 bases from V and 6 bases from J; junction bases left unmatched: 8. The CDR3 sequence: CASSLVSRGRSEQYF. The CDR3 DNA reads TGTGCCAGCAGCTTGGTGTCCAGGGGGCGCTCCGAGCAGTACTTC.

The chain combines TRBV2 with TRBJ2-3; TRBD2 agrees at 7 bases. Germline V gives CDR1 SNHLY, CDR2 FYNNEI. V lost 11 bases, J lost 0 bases, and 11 bases stayed unmatched. The CDR3 spans 15 residues. CDR3 residues: CAGFSFSGSTDTQYF. For the CDR3, the DNA is TGTGCCGGCTTCTCTTTTAGCGGGAGCACAGATACGCAGTATTTT.

V gene TRBV7-2 combines with J gene TRBJ2-3; no definite D call. V dropped 1 base and J dropped 9 bases, with 14 bases sitting between them. The CDR3 totals 14 residues. Germline CDR1 reads SGHTA; CDR2 reads FQGNSA. CDR3 sequence: CASSLDNSLRTQYF. The DNA for the CDR3 is TGTGCCAGCAGCTTAGATAACAGCCTTCGGACGCAGTATTTT.

The chain uses TRBV5-5 and TRBJ1-2, with D maybe TRBD1 (6 bases). Trimming removed 4 bases from V and 4 bases from J, with 8 bases in between. CDR1 is SGHKS and CDR2 is YYEKEE in the germline V gene (reference sequence). The CDR3 is made up of 12 amino acids. Here the CDR3 DNA reads TGTGCCAGCAGCATGGACAGCTATGGCTACACCTTC. Translating it yields CASSMDSYGYTF.

The chain recombines TRBV10-3 with TRBJ1-4, with D possibly matching TRBD1 (6 bases). The germline V gene encodes CDR1 ENHRY and CDR2 SYGVKD. This CDR3 spans 13 amino acids. V dropped 6 bases and J dropped 6 bases, with 11 bases sitting between them. The CDR3 protein is CAISRQVHEKLFF. The CDR3 region has the DNA TGTGCCATCAGCCGACAGGTTCATGAAAAACTGTTTTTT.

The genes are TRBV7-2 and TRBJ1-1; a possible D gene is TRBD1 (6 bases). Deletions cut 5 bases from V and 5 bases from J, with 12 bases between. This CDR3 has 13 amino acids. Looked up from germline, CDR1 is SGHTA and CDR2 is FQGNSA. The CDR3 nucleotides read TGTGCCAGCAGCCGAACAGGGTATACTGAAGCTTTCTTT. Encoded protein: CASSRTGYTEAFF.

V gene TRBV6-1 combines with J gene TRBJ1-1; D uncertain. V dropped 2 bases and J dropped 11 bases, with 12 bases sitting between them. The CDR3 has 12 residues. Germline CDR1 and CDR2: MNHNS and SASEGT. CDR3 sequence: CASSELRGMAFF. In nucleotides, the CDR3 is TGTGCCAGCAGTGAACTTAGAGGGATGGCTTTCTTT.